What follows describes a single T cell receptor (beta chain). Its antigen is currently unknown. This sample was included in a study of CD8+CD57+ T cells in acquired aplastic anemia. On the study more broadly: CD4+ and CD8+ cells, once sorted, gave DNA averaging roughly 3 ug. Healthy donors yielded about 10.8 million CD4+ cell reads on average.

Study conclusions and caveats: Patients and controls shared twenty-nine CD8+ CDR3 sequences, highly expressed in patients. Patients did not significantly differ from controls in CD8+ Simpson's diversity.

Trimming at V came to 4 bases and at J to 10 bases, leaving 6 bases not matched to a gene. Germline V CDR1 and CDR2: MGHDK, SYGVNS. The CDR3 sequence is 12 residues long. Using genomic DNA as the template, TCR beta VDJ and CDR3 profiling was carried out. TCRdb itself ran the reads through MiXCR, one entry per CDR3 protein. Of some 64,000 distinct CDR3 sequences listed, around 55% are singletons. Sequencing input: sorted CD4+, CD8+, or CD8+CD57+ T cells (not recorded which) from PBMCs. The chain links TRBV25-1 to TRBJ1-1; 7 bases match TRBD1. This TCR was recovered from a human donor in good health, serving as a control. Here the CDR3 DNA reads TGTGCCAGCAGTGCAAACCCAGGGGGAGCTTTCTTT. Translation gives CASSANPGGAFF. The complete variable domain, with remaining parts taken from reference TRBV25-1 and TRBJ1-1, reads EADIYQTPRYLVIGTGKKITLECSQTMGHDKMYWYQQDPGMELHLIHYSYGVNSTEKGDLSSESTVSRIRTEHFPLTLESARPSHTSQYLCASSANPGGAFFGQGTRLTVV.